A selection of T cell receptor beta chains follows, all from one sample in a study of blood T cell repertoires in COVID-19. Only in-frame clones appear in the TCRdb table, and some are missing; sequencing was by immunoSEQ multiplex PCR. The repertoire holds fewer than 450,000 clones, with roughly 88% as singletons. The specimen was PBMCs or T cells enriched from blood (not recorded which). The receptors originated from a woman aged 40-49 years with acute COVID-19. The CDR3 runs from the conserved cysteine through the conserved F or W. The D gene is left open where the match is weak. Not all rows give a size; the values are once, few, many and, for expanded clones, a class.

>TRBJ1-2|-|TRBD1|TRBV7-2
CASSPGQGPYGYTF
TGTGCCAGCAGCCCAGGACAGGGGCCTTATGGCTACACCTTC
>TRBJ2-1|-|-|TRBV5-4
CASSLVGRAHNEQFF
TGTGCCAGCAGCTTGGTGGGCAGGGCTCACAATGAGCAGTTCTTC
>TRBJ2-5|-|TRBD2|TRBV6-6
CASSPGRLLAGGETQYF
TGTGCCAGCAGTCCGGGACGTTTGTTAGCGGGGGGTGAGACCCAGTACTTC
>TRBJ2-3|-|TRBD2|TRBV5-1
CASSLDLAGGPVTDTQYF
TGCGCCAGCAGCTTGGACCTAGCGGGGGGGCCGGTTACAGATACGCAGTATTTT
>TRBJ1-1|-|TRBD1|TRBV2
CASSDRGVNTEAFF
TGTGCCAGCAGCGACAGGGGAGTGAACACTGAAGCTTTCTTT
>TRBJ1-6|-|TRBD1|TRBV7-2
CASSLAGPQGARGSPLHF
TGTGCCAGCAGCTTAGCGGGGCCACAGGGGGCGCGGGGTTCACCCCTCCACTTT
>TRBJ1-4|-|TRBD1|TRBV24-1
CATSDGRTGDKLFF
TGTGCCACCAGTGATGGCAGGACAGGGGACAAACTGTTTTTT
>TRBJ1-1|-|-|TRBV18
CASSPPVGSGAFF
TGTGCCAGCTCACCACCGGTGGGAAGCGGGGCTTTCTTT
>TRBJ1-3|-|-|TRBV5-1
CASSSRGGTTLSGNTIYF
TGCGCCAGCAGCTCCCGGGGAGGGACTACTCTCTCTGGAAACACCATATATTTT
>TRBJ1-4|-|-|TRBV18
CASSPSGIEKLFF
TGTGCCAGCTCACCCTCCGGGATCGAAAAACTGTTTTTT
>TRBJ2-5|-|TRBD2|TRBV3-1/TRBV3-2
CASSQDLAGVQRGETQYF
TGTGCCAGCAGCCAAGATCTAGCGGGGGTCCAAAGGGGAGAGACCCAGTACTTC
>TRBJ1-1|-|TRBD1|TRBV3-1/TRBV3-2
CASSNRDSEPEAFF
TGTGCCAGCAGCAACCGGGACAGCGAACCTGAAGCTTTCTTT
>TRBJ1-3|-|-|TRBV6-5
CASIPQVSGNTIYF
TGTGCCAGCATTCCTCAGGTATCTGGAAACACCATATATTTT
>TRBJ2-1|once|TRBD2|TRBV25-1
CASTASGGAFEQFF
TGTGCCAGCACCGCTAGCGGGGGGGCCTTTGAGCAGTTCTTC
>TRBJ1-2|once|-|TRBV5-4
CASSLLGQGIYGYTF
TGTGCCAGCAGCCTCTTAGGGCAGGGCATATATGGCTACACCTTC
>TRBJ1-5|-|-|TRBV11-2
CASSSGFSNQPQHF
TGTGCCAGCAGCTCGGGATTTAGCAATCAGCCCCAGCATTTT
>TRBJ2-5|once|TRBD2|TRBV4-1
CASSQEVGLAGVETQYF
TGCGCCAGCAGCCAAGAGGTGGGACTAGCGGGAGTAGAGACCCAGTACTTC
>TRBJ1-2|-|-|TRBV7-9
CASSLNHDTDRTRGYTF
TGTGCCAGCAGCTTAAACCACGACACCGACAGGACGCGTGGCTACACCTTC
>TRBJ1-1|-|TRBD1|TRBV5-6
CASSLGAADRGRAFF
TGTGCCAGCAGCTTGGGGGCAGCAGACAGGGGGCGAGCTTTCTTT
>TRBJ2-1|once|-|TRBV11-3
CASSLLGVYNEQFF
TGTGCCAGCAGCTTACTGGGCGTTTACAATGAGCAGTTCTTC
>TRBJ2-7|-|-|TRBV10-3
CAISESGLAYEQYF
TGTGCCATCAGTGAGTCGGGCCTCGCCTACGAGCAGTACTTC
>TRBJ2-2|-|-|TRBV5-1
CASSLLAGRAGELFF
TGCGCCAGCAGCTTGTTGGCAGGGCGTGCCGGGGAGCTGTTTTTT
>TRBJ2-5|-|TRBD2|TRBV7-2
CASSLGPGGFETQYF
TGTGCCAGCAGCTTAGGCCCGGGGGGGTTTGAGACCCAGTACTTC
>TRBJ2-7|-|-|TRBV18
CASSPSGSAYEQYF
TGTGCCAGCTCACCAAGCGGTAGCGCCTACGAGCAGTACTTC
>TRBJ2-2|-|TRBD1|TRBV6-5
CASRGQGRNTGELFF
TGTGCCAGCAGGGGACAGGGGAGGAACACCGGGGAGCTGTTTTTT
>TRBJ1-2|-|TRBD1|TRBV15
CATSRDMTGAHGYTF
TGTGCCACCAGCAGAGATATGACAGGGGCTCACGGCTACACCTTC
>TRBJ2-7|-|TRBD1|TRBV19
CASSMTGGSYEQYF
TGTGCCAGTAGTATGACAGGGGGCTCCTACGAGCAGTACTTC
>TRBJ1-2|-|-|TRBV11-2
CASSLGFGSDGYTF
TGTGCCAGCAGCTTAGGATTTGGCAGCGATGGCTACACCTTC
>TRBJ2-3|-|TRBD2|TRBV3-1/TRBV3-2
CASSQDFAGGSNTQYF
TGTGCCAGCAGCCAAGATTTTGCGGGGGGCAGTAATACGCAGTATTTT
>TRBJ2-1|-|TRBD1|TRBV7-2
CASSPDRVYNEQFF
TGTGCCAGCAGCCCGGACAGGGTGTACAATGAGCAGTTCTTC
>TRBJ2-7|once|-|TRBV2
CASSPGYEQYF
TGTGCCAGCAGTCCCGGCTACGAGCAGTACTTC
>TRBJ2-3|-|-|TRBV6-5
CASSYLQKGTQYF
TGTGCCAGCAGTTACCTCCAAAAGGGGACGCAGTATTTT
>TRBJ2-3|-|-|TRBV27
CASSLYATATATDTQYF
TGTGCCAGCAGTTTATATGCGACAGCCACGGCTACAGATACGCAGTATTTT
>TRBJ1-1|-|-|TRBV4-2
CASSQAQQLNTEAFF
TGTGCCAGCAGCCAAGCACAACAATTGAACACTGAAGCTTTCTTT
>TRBJ1-5|-|-|TRBV27
CASSLSGSSNQPQHF
TGTGCCAGCAGTTTATCAGGGAGTAGCAATCAGCCCCAGCATTTT
>TRBJ1-1|-|TRBD1|TRBV4-1
CASSQTGGRGTEAFF
TGCGCCAGCAGCCAGACAGGGGGCCGTGGCACTGAAGCTTTCTTT
>TRBJ1-2|-|TRBD1|TRBV6-2/TRBV6-3
CASSSPDRAPPPDYGYTF
TGTGCCAGCAGTTCCCCGGACAGGGCTCCCCCACCTGACTATGGCTACACCTTC
>TRBJ2-6|-|-|TRBV7-8
CASSLVVRGSGANVLTF
TGTGCCAGCAGCTTAGTAGTTCGTGGCTCTGGGGCCAACGTCCTGACTTTC
>TRBJ2-3|-|-|TRBV2
CASEPGLLRTDTQYF
TGTGCCAGTGAGCCAGGGCTCCTGCGCACAGATACGCAGTATTTT
>TRBJ2-7|few|TRBD1|TRBV6-5
CASSYRTGSYEQYF
TGTGCCAGCAGTTATAGGACAGGGTCCTACGAGCAGTACTTC
>TRBJ2-6|once|-|TRBV4-1
CASSPPGAGANVLTF
TGCGCCAGCAGCCCCCCAGGGGCCGGGGCCAACGTCCTGACTTTC
>TRBJ2-3|-|-|TRBV21-1
CASCSGGDTDTQYF
TGTGCCAGCTGTAGCGGGGGGGACACAGATACGCAGTATTTT
>TRBJ1-2|-|-|TRBV30
CAWSPTGQRSGYTF
TGTGCCTGGAGTCCCACGGGACAACGTTCTGGCTACACCTTC
>TRBJ1-3|few|-|TRBV19
CASSSPQEGGRGNTIYF
TGTGCCAGTAGTTCACCGCAAGAAGGGGGAAGAGGAAACACCATATATTTT
>TRBJ1-5|-|-|TRBV5-1
CASSLVAPQGSQPQHF
TGCGCCAGCAGCTTGGTGGCCCCACAGGGCAGTCAGCCCCAGCATTTT
>TRBJ1-6|-|-|TRBV14
CASSQVRGGNSPLHF
TGTGCCAGCAGCCAAGTCCGCGGAGGGAATTCACCCCTCCACTTT
>TRBJ2-4|-|-|TRBV24-1
CATSDGGAGLGNIQYF
TGTGCCACCAGTGATGGGGGGGCGGGACTGGGAAACATTCAGTACTTC
>TRBJ1-2|-|TRBD1|TRBV7-9
CASSFADRGSYGYTF
TGTGCCAGCAGCTTCGCCGACAGGGGGTCCTATGGCTACACCTTC
>TRBJ1-1|-|-|TRBV2
CASSVGGGADTEAFF
TGTGCCAGCAGTGTGGGGGGAGGGGCGGACACTGAAGCTTTCTTT
>TRBJ1-5|-|-|TRBV18
CASSLQGADQPQHF
TGTGCCAGCTCACTACAGGGCGCTGATCAGCCCCAGCATTTT
>TRBJ1-2|-|-|TRBV7-8
CASTLQGNYGYTF
TGTGCCAGCACCCTTCAGGGGAACTATGGCTACACCTTC
>TRBJ2-2|once|TRBD1|TRBV25-1
CASRGTGGPGELFF
TGTGCCAGCAGGGGCACAGGGGGCCCCGGGGAGCTGTTTTTT
>TRBJ1-1|-|-|TRBV15
CATSKDGVNTEAFF
TGTGCCACCAGCAAAGACGGAGTAAACACTGAAGCTTTCTTT
>TRBJ1-4|-|-|TRBV6-1
CASSESGVFEKLFF
TGTGCCAGCAGTGAATCAGGGGTCTTTGAAAAACTGTTTTTT
>TRBJ1-5|-|-|TRBV27
CASSSPIGAQHF
TGTGCCAGCAGTTCCCCTATTGGAGCCCAGCATTTT
>TRBJ2-2|-|TRBD2|TRBV7-7
CASSPRTSGGTNTGELFF
TGTGCCAGCAGCCCACGGACTAGCGGGGGGACGAACACCGGGGAGCTGTTTTTT
>TRBJ1-6|-|-|TRBV4-1
CASSQAPGNNSPLHF
TGCGCCAGCAGCCAAGCCCCAGGGAATAATTCACCCCTCCACTTT
>TRBJ1-5|-|-|TRBV6-1
CASSEWTEVAPQHF
TGTGCCAGCAGTGAATGGACAGAGGTCGCGCCCCAGCATTTT
>TRBJ1-2|-|-|TRBV3-1/TRBV3-2
CASSTRGVDYGYTF
TGTGCCAGCAGCACCCGGGGAGTAGACTATGGCTACACCTTC